The entry below describes one TCR beta chain. Germline V gene lookup returns CDR1 SNHLY and CDR2 FYNNEI. Trimming pared 0 bases from V and 1 base from J, leaving 10 bases between. The CDR3 has 17 amino acids. The data belong to a study of blood T cell repertoires in COVID-19. Overall study: There were acute and convalescent COVID-19 samples, and they came from the United States, Italy and Spain. T cells, B-cell-depleted T cells, or PBMCs supplied cDNA or gDNA.

In the source study's methods: Estimation of nucleated cell counts relied on the amplification of reference gene primers. The protocol was immunoSEQ multiplex PCR, while the TCRdb copy is restricted to in-frame clones and leaves out a portion. That table is the source of V, J and clone size, and D and trimming were worked out from the DNA. This table holds some 200,000 clones, more than 70% found once. The chain combines TRBV2 with TRBJ2-6; D call uncertain. This TCR was sampled from a human donor in a cohort sampled during active COVID-19. Sequenced input: peripheral blood. CDR3: CASSEARFLSGANVLTF. The CDR3 region has the DNA TGTGCCAGCAGTGAAGCGCGTTTCTTATCTGGGGCCAACGTCCTGACTTTC.